One and the same sample provided the 28 T cell receptor beta chains below, sequenced in a study of T-cell reconstitution after alpha-beta-depleted transplantation in children. Preparation of the TCRbeta library involved a method that used unique molecular identifiers. TCRdb reanalysed the PCR reads using MiXCR and keeps one entry per CDR3 protein. The sample has roughly 400,000 distinct CDR3 sequences, about 20% seen once. Sequenced here: PBMCs from the stem cell graft donor, sampled from the stem cell graft. The receptors were gathered from a human donor who donated a stem cell graft to a child with acute myeloid leukemia.

The CDR3 here is CASSLGLVGEQFF. The CDR3 bases are TGTGCCAGCAGCTTAGGGCTAGTTGGTGAGCAGTTCTTC. This rearrangement joins TRBV7-3 to TRBJ2-1; D remains unclear. Germline values: CDR1 SGHTA, CDR2 FQGTGA. Trimming left V 2 bases short and J 9 bases short, with 11 bases between. The CDR3 has 13 residues. The variable domain in full, with the rest retrieved from reference TRBV7-3 and TRBJ2-1, is GAGVSQTPSNKVTEKGKYVELRCDPISGHTALYWYRQSLGQGPEFLIYFQGTGAADDSGLPNDRFFAVRPEGSVSTLKIQRTERGDSAVYLCASSLGLVGEQFFGPGTRLTVL.

This clonotype was observed a handful of times. The CDR3 protein is CASRVQGLNTEAFF. In DNA, the CDR3 is TGTGCCAGCCGGGTACAGGGGCTAAACACTGAAGCTTTCTTT. This rearrangement joins TRBV6-1 to TRBJ1-1, with 7 bases that match TRBD1. Germline CDR1 reads MNHNS; CDR2 reads SASEGT. Trimming cost V 8 bases and J 2 bases; bases outside gene matches: 8. The CDR3 loop spans 14 amino acids.

The V and J genes are TRBV28 and TRBJ1-5; D perhaps matches TRBD1 (6 bases). Germline CDR1 MDHEN, CDR2 SYDVKM. V lost 10 bases, J lost 1 base, and 8 bases lay in between. This CDR3 spans 12 amino acids. The CDR3 coding sequence is TGTGCCATCGACAGGAGCAATCAGCCCCAGCATTTT. Encoded protein: CAIDRSNQPQHF.

J is TRBJ2-5 and V is TRBV20-1, with D perhaps TRBD2 (5 bases). This CDR3 is built from 14 residues. Germline CDR1 DFQATT, CDR2 SNEGSKA (reference sequence). Trimming cost V 5 bases and J 3 bases, with 16 bases left between them. In DNA, the CDR3 is TGCAGTGCTTCGGACTGGCAAAGAGAAGAGACCCAGTACTTC. Translating it yields CSASDWQREETQYF.

V is TRBV5-6 and J is TRBJ1-1, with a tentative D call TRBD1 (6 bases). V dropped 5 bases and J dropped 3 bases, with 17 bases sitting between them. Germline CDR1 SGHDT, CDR2 YYEEEE. The CDR3 is 15 amino acids. CDR3 amino acids: CASSPNGGADTEAFF. CDR3 bases: TGTGCCAGCAGTCCCAACGGGGGCGCGGACACTGAAGCTTTCTTT.

The sample holds a few counts of this clonotype. This sequence joins TRBV18 and TRBJ2-7; 7 bases are a match to TRBD2. This CDR3 contains 16 residues. CDR1 and CDR2 (germline): KGHSH, LQKENI. V trimming: 9 bases; J trimming: 6 bases; junction bases outside the gene matches: 20. CDR3 region: CASTFSAGGSAVEQYF. Here the CDR3 DNA reads TGTGCCAGTACCTTCTCAGCCGGGGGGAGCGCGGTCGAGCAGTACTTC.

The table lists this clonotype with many counts. V gene TRBV27 combines with J gene TRBJ1-1, with D possibly being TRBD1 (5 bases). Trimming stripped 6 bases from V and 4 bases from J, with 21 bases between. This CDR3 spans 16 amino acids. From germline, CDR1 is MNHEY and CDR2 SMNVEV (reference sequence). The CDR3 nucleotides read TGTGCCAGCAGGCCTCCGGGACCTCGGGCGTTCACTGAAGCTTTCTTT. Encoded protein: CASRPPGPRAFTEAFF.

This clonotype was seen only a few times. The V and J genes are TRBV20-1 and TRBJ2-4, with TRBD1 matching over 9 bases. J lost 2 bases, V lost 1 base, and 9 bases had no gene match. The V gene's germline CDR1 is DFQATT and CDR2 SNEGSKA (reference sequence). This CDR3 spans 17 amino acids. This CDR3 is CSARASGTGMTKNIQYF. CDR3 coding DNA: TGCAGTGCTAGAGCCTCGGGGACAGGGATGACCAAAAACATTCAGTACTTC.

The sample holds many counts of this clonotype. This chain joins TRBV12-5 and TRBJ2-1; 13 bases are shared with TRBD2. CDR1 is LGHNT, CDR2 FRNRAP, per germline. The V and J ends lost 7 bases and 9 bases, in that order; junction bases with no gene match: 12. CDR3 length equals 16 residues. The CDR3 DNA follows: TGTGCTAGTGCCGCCCCCGGACTAGCGGGAGTGAGTGAGCAGTTCTTC. Protein product: CASAAPGLAGVSEQFF.

The chain has TRBV15 and TRBJ1-1, with D perhaps matching TRBD1 (5 bases). Germline values: CDR1 LNHNV, CDR2 YYDKDF (reference sequence). The CDR3 covers 14 residues. Trimming removed 4 bases from V and 1 base from J, with 10 bases in between. CDR3 bases: TGTGCCACCAGCACCAAGACAGCGAACACTGAAGCTTTCTTT. Amino acids: CATSTKTANTEAFF.

There are a few counts of this clonotype. The J gene is TRBJ2-3, the V gene TRBV12-3 or TRBV12-4, with D unclear. The CDR3 runs 13 residues. Trimming left V 5 bases short and J 6 bases short, with 12 bases between. Here the CDR3 reads CASSTQLGDTQYF. DNA of the CDR3: TGTGCCAGCAGTACTCAACTGGGGGATACGCAGTATTTT.

In this sample, this clonotype turned up a few times. The J gene is TRBJ1-5, the V gene TRBV28; D not certain. The CDR3 totals 13 residues. V was trimmed by 1 base and J by 4 bases, leaving 5 bases between them. Germline loops: CDR1 MDHEN, CDR2 SYDVKM. CDR3 DNA: TGTGCCAGCAGTTTATTGAAGAATCAGCCCCAGCATTTT. Translation gives CASSLLKNQPQHF.

This clonotype came up a few times. The chain joins TRBV6-1 to TRBJ2-7, with D perhaps assigned TRBD1 or TRBD2 (5 bases each). The V and J ends lost 6 bases and 5 bases respectively, with 14 bases between them. CDR1 MNHNS and CDR2 SASEGT come from the germline V gene. The CDR3 is made up of 13 amino acids. The CDR3 sequence is CASRGPIPHEQYF. The CDR3 DNA reads TGTGCCAGCAGGGGACCTATCCCTCACGAGCAGTACTTC.

This clonotype was seen a few times. CDR3 residues: CASRATSNSSYEQYF. The CDR3 bases are TGTGCCAGCAGGGCGACTAGCAACAGCTCCTACGAGCAGTACTTC. This sequence joins TRBV28 and TRBJ2-7, with 7 bases that match TRBD2. Germline CDR1 MDHEN, CDR2 SYDVKM. Unmatched junction bases numbered 8, after V lost 6 bases and J lost 0 bases. This CDR3 is built from 15 residues.

This clonotype has only a few counts. The chain links TRBV20-1 to TRBJ2-1, with 9 bases lining up with TRBD2. Germline values: CDR1 DFQATT, CDR2 SNEGSKA (reference sequence). The junction had 9 bases not matched to a gene; V was cut back by 0 bases and J by 3 bases. The CDR3 totals 17 residues. Written as DNA, the CDR3 is TGCAGTGCTAGAGACTCCCAAGGACTAGCGCGCTACAATGAGCAGTTCTTC. The encoded protein is CSARDSQGLARYNEQFF.

There are a few counts of this clonotype. This chain connects TRBV12-3 or TRBV12-4 to TRBJ2-7; 9 nucleotides match TRBD2. This CDR3 contains 15 residues. V trimming: 2 bases; J trimming: 4 bases; junction bases outside the gene matches: 6. The CDR3 loop reads CASSLSSGRFYEQYF. CDR3 nucleotide sequence: TGTGCCAGCAGTTTATCCAGCGGGAGGTTTTACGAGCAGTACTTC.

In this sample, this clonotype turned up a few times. The chain couples TRBV4-1 to TRBJ1-2; D might be TRBD1 (5 bases). Deletions cut 3 bases from V and 8 bases from J, with 13 bases between. This CDR3 has 13 amino acids. Germline CDR1 MGHRA, CDR2 YSYEKL. The CDR3 protein is CASSQSGRDGYTF. Written as DNA, the CDR3 is TGCGCCAGCAGCCAGTCAGGGAGGGACGGCTACACCTTC.

The J gene is TRBJ2-7, the V gene TRBV20-1; tentative D call: TRBD1 (6 bases). CDR3 size: 13 residues. V lost 5 bases to trimming and J lost 6 bases, with 17 bases between them. Germline loops: CDR1 DFQATT, CDR2 SNEGSKA (reference sequence). The chain's CDR3 is CSADNRVGAEQYF. In nucleotides, the CDR3 is TGCAGTGCTGATAACAGGGTAGGGGCCGAGCAGTACTTC.

V is TRBV10-3 and J is TRBJ1-6, with 10 bases matching TRBD1. Germline V gives CDR1 ENHRY, CDR2 SYGVKD. The J segment lost 8 bases and the V segment lost 10 bases, leaving 5 bases of the junction unmatched. The CDR3 runs 13 residues. In DNA form, the CDR3 reads TGTGCCACAAGGACAGGGGGGGATTCACCCCTCCACTTT. It yields the protein CATRTGGDSPLHF.

This clonotype has at least ten counts. This chain uses TRBV20-1 with TRBJ2-1; unclear D gene. Germline-derived CDR1 and CDR2 are DFQATT and SNEGSKA (reference sequence). The CDR3 runs to 12 residues. Trimming took 6 bases from V and 9 from J, leaving 15 bases between them. In nucleotides, the CDR3 is TGCAGTGCCACGACACCGGTGGGTGAGCAGTTCTTC. It translates to CSATTPVGEQFF.

The rearrangement joins TRBV10-2 to TRBJ2-1, with 8 bases lining up with TRBD2. V shed 2 bases, J shed 2 bases, and the junction held 2 bases outside the gene matches. This CDR3 comprises 15 residues. Germline values: CDR1 WSHSY, CDR2 SAAADI. The CDR3 protein is CASSEVSGTYNEQFF. The CDR3 coding sequence is TGCGCCAGCAGTGAGGTTAGCGGGACCTACAATGAGCAGTTCTTC.

This clonotype was detected only once. This rearrangement joins TRBV10-3 to TRBJ2-2; D perhaps matches TRBD1 (5 bases). The CDR3 contains 14 residues. Germline V gene sequence: CDR1 ENHRY, CDR2 SYGVKD. V lost 10 bases to trimming and J lost 3 bases, with 15 bases between them. In DNA, the CDR3 is TGTGCCACCATGCAGGGAACCGACACCGGGGAGCTGTTTTTT. As protein: CATMQGTDTGELFF.

The gene calls are TRBV15 and TRBJ2-7, with a weak D call TRBD2 (6 bases). The V gene's germline CDR1 is LNHNV and CDR2 YYDKDF (reference sequence). This CDR3 region has 14 residues. Trimming shortened V by 4 bases and J by 7 bases, and 17 bases separated the two germline ends. The CDR3 coding sequence is TGTGCCACCAGCACCGCCATCCCGGGGACTGAGCAGTACTTC. Translation: CATSTAIPGTEQYF. Full variable domain (outside the CDR3, taken from reference TRBV15 and TRBJ2-7): DAMVIQNPRYQVTQFGKPVTLSCSQTLNHNVMYWYQQKSSQAPKLLFHYYDKDFNNEADTPDNFQSRRPNTSFCFLDIRSPGLGDTAMYLCATSTAIPGTEQYFGPGTRLTVT.

J is TRBJ2-5 and V is TRBV2; D remains ambiguous. The CDR3 is made up of 12 amino acids. The germline CDR1 and CDR2 sequences are SNHLY and FYNNEI. Between the trimmed V and J ends, which lost 7 bases and 5 bases, there was a span of 11 bases. The CDR3, as DNA: TGTGCCAGCACGAAGGGTCTGGAGACCCAGTACTTC. Translated: CASTKGLETQYF.

The sample holds many counts of this clonotype. This chain uses TRBV29-1 with TRBJ2-1; TRBD1 aligns across 8 bases. The V segment lost 1 base and the J segment 2 bases; nucleotides outside the gene matches: 4. CDR1 is SQVTM and CDR2 is ANQGSEA in the germline V gene. The CDR3 contains 15 residues. CDR3 in DNA: TGCAGCGTTGAAGGAACAGGGGGAACCTACAATGAGCAGTTCTTC. It specifies CSVEGTGGTYNEQFF.

The gene calls are TRBV29-1 and TRBJ2-3; D may be TRBD2 (5 bases). The CDR3 has 15 amino acids. CDR1 SQVTM and CDR2 ANQGSEA come from the germline V gene. V lost 4 bases, J lost 4 bases, and 18 bases lay in between. The DNA of the CDR3 is TGCAGCGTTGTACCCTTCAGCGGATCACCAGATACGCAGTATTTT. Amino acid sequence: CSVVPFSGSPDTQYF.

This clonotype was found a few times. The V and J genes are TRBV7-6 and TRBJ2-1; unclear D gene. V lost 2 bases, J lost 9 bases, and 23 bases lay in between. The germline V gene encodes CDR1 SGHVS and CDR2 FNYEAQ. The CDR3 runs to 17 residues. CDR3 protein: CASSLIRPPGGVSEQFF. The CDR3 nucleotides read TGTGCCAGCAGCTTAATCCGTCCGCCTGGCGGAGTGAGTGAGCAGTTCTTC.

This clonotype was counted only a few times. The gene calls are TRBV5-1 and TRBJ2-7; TRBD2 matches 9 bases. CDR1 and CDR2 (germline): SGHRS, YFSETQ. This CDR3 is built from 14 residues. The V segment lost 3 bases and the J segment 6 bases; nucleotides outside the gene matches: 7. The CDR3 spells CASSSTGTSSEQYF. The CDR3 nucleotides are TGCGCCAGCAGCTCGACCGGGACTAGCTCCGAGCAGTACTTC.